Presented here are 7 T cell receptor beta chains from one specimen sequenced in a study of T cells in Graves' hyperthyroidism and ophthalmopathy. The TCR beta CDR3 regions underwent amplification using RNA transcripts as the source. TCR CDR3 underwent first-round RT-PCR with the HTBI primer set. TCRdb redid the calling of the multiplex PCR reads with MiXCR, one entry per CDR3 protein. The profile shows approximately 600,000 distinct CDR3 sequences, 16% of them singletons. The material sequenced was blood. These receptors all stem from a woman aged 25 to 39 with Graves' hyperthyroidism.

The rearrangement links TRBV7-8 to TRBJ1-5; no clear D gene. Trimming cost V 5 bases and J 6 bases, with 23 bases left between them. Germline V gene data show CDR1 as SGHVS and CDR2 as FQNEAQ. CDR3 size: 17 residues. CDR3 protein: CASSPQSGWGNFQPQHF. As DNA, the CDR3 is TGTGCCAGCAGCCCCCAGTCCGGTTGGGGTAACTTTCAGCCCCAGCATTTT.

V gene TRBV29-1 combines with J gene TRBJ2-3; unclear D gene. CDR3 length equals 12 residues. Trimming removed 0 bases at V and 4 bases at J, with 5 bases between. CDR1 and CDR2 from the germline V gene are SQVTM and ANQGSEA. DNA for the CDR3: TGCAGCGTTGAAGATATGGCAGATACGCAGTATTTT. Encoded protein: CSVEDMADTQYF.

This sequence joins TRBV27 and TRBJ1-2, with D tentatively TRBD1 (6 bases). Germline CDR1 and CDR2: MNHEY and SMNVEV (reference sequence). CDR3 length equals 13 residues. V was pared by 5 bases and J by 1 base, with 8 bases between. CDR3 protein: CASSKQGNYGYTF. As DNA, the CDR3 is TGTGCCAGCAGTAAACAGGGTAACTATGGCTACACCTTC.

The chain combines TRBV27 with TRBJ2-1; tentative D call: TRBD2 (5 bases). Germline V gives CDR1 MNHEY, CDR2 SMNVEV (reference sequence). V shed 10 bases and J shed 8 bases, with 18 bases lying between them. The CDR3 loop spans 13 amino acids. This chain's CDR3 is CATRRRVSDEQFF. The CDR3 DNA is TGTGCCACCCGGCGAAGGGTTAGCGATGAGCAGTTCTTC.

Ten or more counts support this clonotype. This rearrangement joins TRBV2 to TRBJ2-5; D may be TRBD2 (6 bases). Trimming cost V 2 bases and J 5 bases, with 12 bases left between them. From germline, CDR1 is SNHLY and CDR2 FYNNEI. The CDR3 consists of 14 residues. CDR3 DNA sequence: TGTGCCAGCAGTGAACTCTATCGGGGGGAGACCCAGTACTTC. It is translated as CASSELYRGETQYF.

This clonotype showed up many times. The genes are TRBV28 and TRBJ2-7; 8 positions agree with TRBD2. Germline assignment: CDR1 MDHEN and CDR2 SYDVKM. The CDR3 has 14 amino acids. Trimming cost V 7 bases and J 3 bases; bases outside gene matches: 8. CDR3 amino acids: CASTFSGKGYEQYF. CDR3 DNA: TGTGCCAGCACCTTTAGCGGGAAGGGCTACGAGCAGTACTTC.

The sample holds a few counts of this clonotype. This chain uses TRBV12-3 or TRBV12-4 with TRBJ2-7; unclear D gene. Trimming pared 2 bases from V and 1 base from J, leaving 9 bases between. The CDR3 is 14 residues long. CDR3 region: CASSLLGASYEQYF. In DNA, the CDR3 is TGTGCCAGCAGTTTACTCGGAGCATCCTACGAGCAGTACTTC.